These 14 T cell receptor beta chains were sequenced from one sample in a study of cytomegalovirus exposure and HLA in healthy donors. It was with 60 Vbeta and 13 Jbeta primers that the PCR ran. Data came from immunoSEQ multiplex PCR; TCRdb stores just in-frame clones and leaves some out. Among approximately 200,000 clones, around 85% were seen once, and the ten largest hold around 1.2%. The sample was PBMCs. Source of these receptors: a human donor in good health.

The chain combines TRBV6-5 with TRBJ1-5; D is perhaps TRBD1 (6 bases). The CDR3 totals 15 residues. CDR1 and CDR2 from the germline V gene are MNHEY and SVGAGI. V was clipped by 2 bases and J by 3 bases, with 11 bases between them. Written as DNA, the CDR3 is TGTGCCAGCAGTTACACTACAGGGCACAATCAGCCCCAGCATTTT. Amino acids: CASSYTTGHNQPQHF.

V is TRBV6-1 and J is TRBJ2-3, with 7 bases fitting TRBD2. This CDR3 has 15 residues. The ends lost 2 bases at V and 4 bases at J; junction bases unmatched: 6. CDR1 is MNHNS, CDR2 SASEGT, per germline. In DNA form, the CDR3 reads TGTGCCAGCAGTGAAAGGGCGGGAGCACCAGATACGCAGTATTTT. This encodes CASSERAGAPDTQYF.

The CDR3: CASSLRAEVDGYTF. The CDR3 nucleotides are TGTGCCAGCAGCTTAAGGGCGGAGGTGGACGGCTACACCTTC. V gene TRBV7-9 combines with J gene TRBJ1-2, with D hard to call. V was cut by 2 bases and J by 8 bases, with 15 bases left in between. This CDR3 comprises 14 residues. Per germline, CDR1 SEHNR and CDR2 FQNEAQ (reference sequence).

This clone appeared a few times. This sequence joins TRBV30 and TRBJ1-2; D uncertain. The germline V and J ends were trimmed by 0 bases and 7 bases, with 9 bases remaining between them. The CDR3 consists of 12 residues. Germline V gene lookup returns CDR1 GTSNPN and CDR2 SVGIG (reference sequence). The CDR3 DNA reads as TGTGCCTGGAGTGTGTCCCGGGGTGGCTACACCTTC. Residues: CAWSVSRGGYTF.

Note on this clone: One junction end disagrees with the germline gene, perhaps due to a read error. CDR3: CSSSLSGLPAGEQYF. In DNA, the CDR3 is TGTTCCAGCAGCTTGAGTGGTCTCCCGGCGGGCGAGCAGTACTTC. The chain has TRBV7-9 and TRBJ2-7, with a tentative D call TRBD2 (5 bases). Per germline, CDR1 SEHNR and CDR2 FQNEAQ (reference sequence). The CDR3 contains 15 residues.

V and J are TRBV7-9 and TRBJ2-1, with TRBD1 identical over 8 bases. The CDR3 is made up of 15 amino acids. The germline V gene has CDR1 SEHNR and CDR2 FQNEAQ (reference sequence). The junction had 5 bases not matched to a gene; V was cut back by 3 bases and J by 4 bases. CDR3 region: CASSFGQGDYNEQFF. DNA of the CDR3: TGTGCCAGCAGCTTCGGACAGGGCGATTACAATGAGCAGTTCTTC.

V and J are TRBV7-9 and TRBJ1-6, with a tentative D call TRBD1 (6 bases). The CDR3 is 14 amino acids. Germline V lookup: CDR1 SEHNR, CDR2 FQNEAQ (reference sequence). V was clipped by 4 bases and J by 3 bases, with 7 bases between them. The CDR3 bases are TGTGCCAGCAGCTCACAGGGCTATAATTCACCCCTCCACTTT. Protein sequence: CASSSQGYNSPLHF.

This chain connects TRBV10-3 to TRBJ2-3, with 7 bases lining up with TRBD1. Germline-derived CDR1 and CDR2 are ENHRY and SYGVKD. The CDR3 runs 14 residues. The J segment lost 4 bases and the V segment lost 6 bases, leaving 7 bases of the junction unmatched. The CDR3 here is CAIRPTGDPDTQYF. DNA of the CDR3: TGTGCCATCAGACCCACAGGGGACCCAGATACGCAGTATTTT.

This chain joins TRBV28 and TRBJ2-7; D unclear. The CDR3 length is 12 residues. Trimming took off 2 bases at V and 3 bases at J, with 5 bases between the two ends. Germline values: CDR1 MDHEN, CDR2 SYDVKM. The CDR3 sequence is CASSLDFYEQYF. The CDR3 coding sequence is TGTGCCAGCAGTTTAGACTTCTACGAGCAGTACTTC.

The chain uses TRBV29-1 and TRBJ2-6; D gene unclear. Trimming took 6 bases from V and 2 from J, leaving 8 bases between them. Germline V lookup: CDR1 SQVTM, CDR2 ANQGSEA. The CDR3 consists of 13 residues. The CDR3 sequence is CSVLNAGANVLTF. The CDR3 nucleotides are TGCAGCGTCCTAAACGCTGGGGCCAACGTCCTGACTTTC.

In its sample, this clone was seen a few times. V is TRBV19 and J is TRBJ2-1, with TRBD2 matching over 10 bases. V lost 5 bases to trimming and J lost 7 bases; unmatched junction nucleotides: 8. Germline CDR1 and CDR2: LNHDA and SQIVND (reference sequence). This CDR3 contains 15 residues. CDR3 sequence: CASSSLAGEYNEQFF. The CDR3 region has the DNA TGTGCCAGTAGTTCCCTAGCGGGAGAGTATAATGAGCAGTTCTTC.

This clone was counted only a few times. It is unclear where the CDR3 begins or ends on the DNA, so no DNA is shown, and the CDR3 is as TCRdb lists it. The gene calls are TRBV5-6 and TRBJ1-2; the D call TRBD1 from the table was never checked on the DNA. The CDR3 has 15 residues if both end residues are counted. CDR1 is SGHDT and CDR2 is YYEEEE in the germline V gene. The CDR3 region is CASSSTLGSLGGYTF.

The J gene is TRBJ2-7, the V gene TRBV27, with a possible D match to TRBD1 (6 bases). The CDR3 is 14 amino acids. Germline CDR1 MNHEY, CDR2 SMNVEV (reference sequence). V lost 4 bases to trimming and J lost 3 bases, with 13 bases between them. The CDR3: CASSSIRGRYEQYF. CDR3 sequence (DNA): TGTGCCAGCAGTTCCATCAGGGGTCGCTACGAGCAGTACTTC.

This clone was recorded once. The V gene is TRBV28, the J gene TRBJ1-2, with D possibly matching TRBD1 (6 bases). Trimming stripped 3 bases from V and 5 bases from J, with 16 bases between. Germline V gene sequence: CDR1 MDHEN, CDR2 SYDVKM. The CDR3 loop spans 15 amino acids. The CDR3 is CASSFPLGGLYGYTF. Here the CDR3 DNA reads TGTGCCAGCAGTTTTCCGCTGGGGGGGCTATATGGCTACACCTTC.